This TCR beta chain was captured by sequencing in a study of post-analysis software for immune sequencing data. Study background: Several disease courses (relapsing-remitting, secondary progressive and progressive-relapsing) of multiple sclerosis were included. Findings and caveats of the study: TRBV5-6, TRBV5-1 and TRBV20-1 belonged to a set of roughly five TRBV segments that were more frequent in patients than controls.

On this clonotype: The antigen remains undetermined.

CDR1 is LNHDA, CDR2 SQIVND, per germline (reference sequence). The CDR3 is 12 residues long. Trimming cost V 1 base and J 7 bases, with 5 bases left between them. Each TCR beta cDNA library carried unique molecular identifiers. Each CDR3 protein is one row after TCRdb ran MiXCR on the PCR reads. The sample has a few hundred thousand distinct CDR3 sequences, around a third seen once. The sample consisted of blood. The clonotype was recovered from a girl aged 5-17 years with multiple sclerosis. This chain connects TRBV19 to TRBJ1-5; D is possibly TRBD1 (5 bases). The CDR3 region has the DNA TGTGCCAGTAGTATAGGGGGGCAGCCCCAGCATTTT. Protein: CASSIGGQPQHF.